The 16 T cell receptor beta chains below all came from one sample that was sequenced in a study of blood T cell repertoires in COVID-19. The data were produced by immunoSEQ multiplex PCR, yet TCRdb's version contains in-frame clones alone and is incomplete. The sample contains over 70,000 clones, about four fifths of which appear only once. Sample: peripheral blood. Every receptor here comes from a woman aged 60-75 years with acute or convalescent COVID-19.

The chain has TRBV19 and TRBJ1-2, with D maybe TRBD1 (5 bases). The CDR3 spans 14 residues. The V end lost 6 bases, the J end lost 4 bases, and 15 bases lay between the germline ends. Germline V gene data show CDR1 as LNHDA and CDR2 as SQIVND (reference sequence). The CDR3 is CASRDSGWGYGYTF. The CDR3 nucleotides read TGTGCCAGTAGGGATTCAGGGTGGGGCTATGGCTACACCTTC.

CDR3 nucleotides: TGTGCCAGCAGTGAAGCGGGCGGGCAACAACTGTTTTTT. This encodes CASSEAGGQQLFF. This sequence joins TRBV6-1 and TRBJ1-4; D unresolved. Germline-derived CDR1 and CDR2 are MNHNS and SASEGT. The germline V and J ends were trimmed by 0 bases and 12 bases, with 11 bases remaining between them. CDR3 length equals 13 residues.

This clone was seen just once. This chain uses TRBV5-4 with TRBJ2-3, with 11 nucleotides matching TRBD2. Germline CDR1 is SGHNT and CDR2 is YYREEE (reference sequence). V lost 3 bases to trimming and J lost 2 bases; unmatched junction nucleotides: 8. CDR3 length: 17 amino acids. The CDR3 DNA reads as TGTGCCAGCAGCTCACCTAGCGGGAGGAAGGTCACAGATACGCAGTATTTT. Amino acid sequence: CASSSPSGRKVTDTQYF.

This clone was observed a few times. CDR3 sequence reads: CASSFSRQFPNSPLHF. The CDR3 bases are TGTGCCAGCAGCTTCTCCCGACAGTTCCCTAATTCACCCCTCCACTTT. V is TRBV7-8 and J is TRBJ1-6; possibly TRBD1 for D (5 bases). Germline CDR1 reads SGHVS; CDR2 reads FQNEAQ. V was clipped by 3 bases and J by 6 bases, with 15 bases between them. The CDR3 runs to 16 residues.

The CDR3 spells CASSLNRGIGEQYF. DNA of the CDR3: TGTGCCAGCAGCTTAAATAGGGGGATCGGTGAGCAGTACTTC. The rearrangement uses TRBV11-1 and TRBJ2-7; D might be TRBD1 (6 bases). V lost 2 bases and J 7 bases, leaving 15 bases between the germline ends. CDR3 size: 14 residues. Per the germline V gene, CDR1 is SGHAT and CDR2 is FQDESV (reference sequence).

This clone was seen a few times. The V call is TRBV7-2, the J call TRBJ1-1; D unclear. V was trimmed by 3 bases and J by 4 bases, leaving 12 bases between them. The CDR3 contains 14 residues. CDR1 and CDR2 (germline): SGHTA, FQGNSA. CDR3 amino acids: CASSLGLAGTEAFF. CDR3 bases: TGTGCCAGCAGCTTGGGCCTTGCCGGCACTGAAGCTTTCTTT.

The rearrangement uses TRBV5-1 and TRBJ1-4; no firm D call. The germline V gene encodes CDR1 SGHRS and CDR2 YFSETQ. The CDR3 has 12 residues. V gave up 2 bases and J gave up 3 bases, with 2 bases separating them. CDR3 sequence: CASSFSNEKLFF. The CDR3 DNA follows: TGCGCCAGCAGCTTCTCTAATGAAAAACTGTTTTTT.

CDR3 in amino acids: CASKVLRGVAEAFF. CDR3 coding DNA: TGTGCCAGCAAGGTACTGCGGGGGGTCGCTGAAGCTTTCTTT. The chain links TRBV28 to TRBJ1-1; TRBD1 might be the D (5 bases). The CDR3 runs to 14 residues. V dropped 7 bases and J dropped 6 bases, with 18 bases sitting between them. Germline loops: CDR1 MDHEN, CDR2 SYDVKM.

The chain employs TRBV12-3 or TRBV12-4 and TRBJ1-1, with D tentatively TRBD1 (5 bases). Trimming took off 6 bases at V and 11 bases at J, with 19 bases between the two ends. The CDR3 sequence is 13 residues long. The CDR3 is CASRIGDHREAFF. The CDR3 DNA reads TGTGCCAGCAGAATTGGGGACCACCGGGAGGCTTTCTTT.

V gene TRBV7-6 combines with J gene TRBJ2-6; 8 nucleotides align to TRBD1. The CDR3 has 15 residues. CDR1 and CDR2 from the germline V gene are SGHVS and FNYEAQ. J gave up 2 bases and V 4 bases, and 1 base lay outside the gene matches. The CDR3 nucleotides read TGTGCCAGCAGCTCCAGGGGGCCTGGGGCCAACGTCCTGACTTTC. It is translated as CASSSRGPGANVLTF.

The chain couples TRBV18 to TRBJ2-3; D call uncertain. The CDR3 totals 15 residues. Looked up from germline, CDR1 is KGHSH and CDR2 is LQKENI. Trimming removed 2 bases from V and 2 bases from J, with 11 bases in between. The CDR3 DNA reads as TGTGCCAGCTCACCATCTTTCCTCTACACAGATACGCAGTATTTT. This encodes CASSPSFLYTDTQYF.

DNA of the CDR3: TGCAGCGTTAGGGACAGGGAGAACACTGAAGCTTTCTTT. As protein: CSVRDRENTEAFF. The genes are TRBV29-1 and TRBJ1-1; 9 bases fit TRBD1. J gave up 1 base and V 5 bases, and 2 bases lay outside the gene matches. Germline CDR1 is SQVTM and CDR2 is ANQGSEA. The CDR3 extends over 13 amino acids.

V is TRBV5-1 and J is TRBJ2-5; tentatively, D is TRBD1 (6 bases). The V end was cut by 5 bases, the J end by 0 bases, with 17 bases between. The CDR3 length is 16 residues. From germline, CDR1 is SGHRS and CDR2 YFSETQ. CDR3 loop: CASRAGVTEHQETQYF. Here the CDR3 DNA reads TGCGCCAGCAGGGCAGGGGTGACGGAACACCAAGAGACCCAGTACTTC.

The chain employs TRBV28 and TRBJ1-2, with 8 bases that match TRBD1. The V gene end was trimmed by 3 bases and the J gene end by 2 bases; junction bases not matched to a gene: 5. This CDR3 is built from 15 residues. Germline V gene lookup returns CDR1 MDHEN and CDR2 SYDVKM. The chain's CDR3 is CASSFPTGANYGYTF. The CDR3 bases are TGTGCCAGCAGTTTCCCGACAGGGGCAAACTATGGCTACACCTTC.

This sequence joins TRBV18 and TRBJ2-3; 14 bases align to TRBD2. The germline V gene has CDR1 KGHSH and CDR2 LQKENI. With V trimmed by 3 bases and J by 3 bases, 5 bases remained unmatched. There are 17 residues in the CDR3. The CDR3 coding sequence is TGTGCCAGCTCACCGGGACTAGCGGGAGTCGGTACAGATACGCAGTATTTT. Translation gives CASSPGLAGVGTDTQYF.

This clone was recorded a few times. The chain combines TRBV7-9 with TRBJ1-3; D call uncertain. The V end lost 1 base, the J end lost 0 bases, and 13 bases lay between the germline ends. The CDR3 loop spans 17 amino acids. Germline assignment: CDR1 SEHNR and CDR2 FQNEAQ (reference sequence). CDR3 nucleotides: TGTGCCAGCAGCTTAGGGGGTGGAGGGCGCTCTGGAAACACCATATATTTT. It encodes CASSLGGGGRSGNTIYF.